This T cell receptor (beta chain) was retrieved from a study of T cells after yellow fever vaccination. J gave up 8 bases and V 3 bases, and 6 bases lay outside the gene matches. The V gene's germline CDR1 is SQVTM and CDR2 ANQGSEA. This CDR3 has 13 residues. There are many counts of this clonotype. TCRdb itself ran the 5' RACE reads through MiXCR, one entry per CDR3 protein. Seen here are 150,000 or so distinct CDR3 sequences, under 7% observed once, and the top ten hold 0.5% to 0.65%. The sequenced sample was CD4+ T cells sorted from PBMCs, obtained 10 days after the yellow fever booster vaccination. This TCR was sampled from a man under 40 who received the YFV17D yellow fever vaccine. This chain connects TRBV29-1 to TRBJ2-1; the match to TRBD2 covers 8 bases. In nucleotides, the CDR3 is TGCAGCGTTGAGCCCGGGGGGGTCTATGAGCAGTTCTTC. Protein: CSVEPGGVYEQFF.